A selection of T cell receptor beta chains follows, all from one sample in a study of blood T cells in healthy people across ages. Each CDR3 protein gets one entry after TCRdb re-called the 5' RACE reads with MiXCR. This table has about 730,000 distinct CDR3 sequences, roughly 47% appearing once. The sequenced sample consisted of blood. The receptors derive from a woman in her fifties or sixties in good health. The CDR3 runs from the conserved cysteine through the conserved F or W. D genes are given only for firm matches. Size is stated for part of the rows, as once, few or many counts, or as a class when the clone is expanded.

CSAAYLGRGCEQYF | TGCAGTGCCGCCTATCTTGGGCGTGGCTGCGAGCAGTACTTC | TRBV20-1 | 14 | few | NA | TRBJ2-7
CATKQESDTQYF | TGTGCCACCAAACAGGAATCAGATACGCAGTATTTT | TRBV2 | 12 | few | NA | TRBJ2-3
CASRPTSGGQNEQFF | TGCGCCAGCAGGCCGACTAGCGGGGGGCAGAATGAGCAGTTCTTC | TRBV5-1 | 15 | few | TRBD2 | TRBJ2-1
CASSFVLAVGSYNEQFF | TGTGCCAGCAGCTTCGTGCTAGCGGTGGGCTCCTACAATGAGCAGTTCTTC | TRBV7-2 | 17 | few | TRBD2 | TRBJ2-1
CASSSRTGWVDEQYF | TGTGCCAGCAGTTCCCGGACAGGGTGGGTGGACGAGCAGTACTTC | TRBV27 | 15 | many | TRBD1 | TRBJ2-7
CASSKVTGGAHNEQFF | TGTGCCAGCAGCAAAGTAACAGGGGGCGCCCACAATGAGCAGTTCTTC | TRBV21-1 | 16 | few | NA | TRBJ2-1
CASSASGTGEGQPQHF | TGTGCCAGCAGTGCATCCGGGACAGGGGAAGGGCAGCCCCAGCATTTT | TRBV28 | 16 | once | TRBD1 | TRBJ1-5
CASKLAGGDYEQYF | TGTGCCAGCAAGTTAGCGGGGGGGGACTACGAGCAGTACTTC | TRBV6-6 | 14 | few | TRBD2 | TRBJ2-7
CASSLGTGPNEQFF | TGCGCCAGCAGCTTGGGTACAGGGCCGAATGAGCAGTTCTTC | TRBV5-1 | 14 | NA | NA | TRBJ2-1
CASSYSGPRHHNEQFF | TGTGCCAGCAGTTACTCGGGACCCAGGCACCACAATGAGCAGTTCTTC | TRBV6-5 | 16 | once | NA | TRBJ2-1
CASSTWTGSVGETQYF | TGTGCCAGCAGCACCTGGACAGGATCGGTTGGGGAGACCCAGTACTTC | TRBV7-6 | 16 | NA | TRBD1 | TRBJ2-5
CATARVSNEQFF | TGTGCCACGGCTAGAGTCTCCAATGAGCAGTTCTTC | TRBV6-7 | 12 | NA | NA | TRBJ2-1
CSANQRGGPSSGANVLTF | TGCAGTGCTAACCAGCGGGGGGGACCAAGCTCTGGGGCCAACGTCCTGACTTTC | TRBV20-1 | 18 | NA | TRBD2 | TRBJ2-6
CASSYPGGGPSKNEQFF | TGCGCCAGCAGCTACCCGGGCGGGGGGCCATCTAAAAATGAGCAGTTCTTC | TRBV5-1 | 17 | many | TRBD2 | TRBJ2-1
CASSRQGASSGANVLTF | TGCGCCAGCAGTAGACAGGGGGCCTCCTCTGGGGCCAACGTCCTGACTTTC | TRBV5-1 | 17 | NA | TRBD1 | TRBJ2-6
CSAKDRVGYEQYF | TGCAGCGCAAAAGACAGGGTTGGATACGAGCAGTACTTC | TRBV29-1 | 13 | NA | TRBD1 | TRBJ2-7
CASSDARRNTQYF | TGTGCCAGCAGTGATGCCCGGCGGAATACGCAGTATTTT | TRBV6-1 | 13 | NA | NA | TRBJ2-3
CASTLGGYEQYF | TGTGCCAGCACCTTGGGAGGCTACGAGCAGTACTTC | TRBV12-3/TRBV12-4 | 12 | few | NA | TRBJ2-7
CASIHSGTGAYEQYF | TGTGCCAGCATTCACTCCGGGACGGGAGCCTACGAGCAGTACTTC | TRBV10-3 | 15 | NA | NA | TRBJ2-7
CASSPPDSSYEQYF | TGTGCCAGCAGTCCCCCTGACAGCTCCTACGAGCAGTACTTC | TRBV12-3/TRBV12-4 | 14 | NA | NA | TRBJ2-7
CASRTDSAREQYF | TGTGCCAGCAGGACGGACAGCGCCCGCGAGCAGTACTTC | TRBV6-1 | 13 | few | NA | TRBJ2-7
CSARKSKTYEQYF | TGCAGTGCTAGGAAATCTAAAACCTACGAGCAGTACTTC | TRBV20-1 | 13 | NA | NA | TRBJ2-7
CASSSPPATGYSGANVLTF | TGTGCCAGCAGTTCCCCCCCAGCGACAGGCTACTCTGGGGCCAACGTCCTGACTTTC | TRBV6-5 | 19 | few | NA | TRBJ2-6
CSARSGNYSNQPQHF | TGCAGTGCTAGATCCGGGAACTATAGCAATCAGCCCCAGCATTTT | TRBV20-1 | 15 | NA | NA | TRBJ1-5
CASSSEGTGSNQPQHF | TGTGCCAGCAGCTCGGAGGGGACAGGGAGCAATCAGCCCCAGCATTTT | TRBV5-6 | 16 | NA | TRBD1 | TRBJ1-5
CASIAGTRDTPYF | TGTGCCAGCATCGCAGGGACTAGAGATACGCCGTATTTT | TRBV6-2/TRBV6-3 | 13 | NA | TRBD2 | TRBJ2-3
CSAWGLAGGQETQYF | TGCAGTGCTTGGGGACTAGCGGGGGGGCAAGAGACCCAGTACTTC | TRBV20-1 | 15 | few | TRBD2 | TRBJ2-5
CASSATNGSSYNEQFF | TGTGCCAGCAGCGCGACTAACGGGAGCTCCTACAATGAGCAGTTCTTC | TRBV9 | 16 | NA | NA | TRBJ2-1
CASSQDAVAGAETQYF | TGCGCCAGCAGCCAAGATGCGGTAGCGGGGGCTGAGACCCAGTACTTC | TRBV4-1 | 16 | many | TRBD2 | TRBJ2-5
CSATQSTGGSSYEQYF | TGCAGTGCTACCCAATCCACAGGGGGGAGCTCCTACGAGCAGTACTTC | TRBV20-1 | 16 | once | TRBD1 | TRBJ2-7
CASSQELWKAGGRTDTQYF | TGTGCCAGCAGCCAAGAACTTTGGAAGGCGGGGGGGCGCACAGATACGCAGTATTTT | TRBV14 | 19 | NA | TRBD2 | TRBJ2-3
CASSQPGSGEQYF | TGTGCCAGCAGCCAGCCAGGGAGTGGAGAGCAGTACTTC | TRBV3-1 | 13 | few | NA | TRBJ2-5
CATQTKYWTGVAPLFTDTQYF | TGTGCCACCCAGACAAAGTATTGGACGGGAGTTGCCCCACTGTTCACAGATACGCAGTATTTT | TRBV24-1 | 21 | few | NA | TRBJ2-3
CASHPEGEKLFF | TGTGCCAGTCACCCGGAGGGGGAAAAACTGTTTTTT | TRBV6-6 | 12 | few | NA | TRBJ1-4
CVSRLREDTQYF | TGTGTCAGCAGATTACGTGAAGATACGCAGTATTTT | TRBV12-3/TRBV12-4 | 12 | NA | NA | TRBJ2-3
CASSFGQGAYNEQYF | TGCGCCAGCAGCTTCGGACAGGGGGCGTACAATGAGCAGTACTTC | TRBV5-1 | 15 | NA | TRBD1 | TRBJ2-7
CASSARKEPAGYTF | TGTGCCAGCAGCGCCAGGAAGGAACCCGCTGGCTACACCTTC | TRBV7-3 | 14 | few | NA | TRBJ1-2
CASSSSGGSDQPQHF | TGCGCCAGCAGCTCGTCCGGGGGCTCGGATCAGCCCCAGCATTTT | TRBV5-1 | 15 | few | NA | TRBJ1-5
CASSLAPTEGYGYTF | TGTGCCAGCAGCTTAGCACCGACCGAGGGCTATGGCTACACCTTC | TRBV7-3 | 15 | few | NA | TRBJ1-2
CASSSGTGDINEKLFF | TGCGCCAGCAGCTCCGGGACAGGAGATATTAATGAAAAACTGTTTTTT | TRBV5-1 | 16 | few | TRBD1 | TRBJ1-4
CSARVLAGNAGELFF | TGCAGTGCTAGGGTACTAGCGGGAAATGCCGGGGAGCTGTTTTTT | TRBV20-1 | 15 | NA | TRBD2 | TRBJ2-2
CASSPGLGYEQYF | TGTGCCAGCAGCCCGGGACTTGGATACGAGCAGTACTTC | TRBV7-2 | 13 | NA | NA | TRBJ2-7
CASSPQEIYGYTF | TGTGCCAGCAGCCCACAGGAGATCTATGGCTACACCTTC | TRBV7-9 | 13 | NA | NA | TRBJ1-2
CASRDTGDYGEKLFF | TGTGCCAGCAGAGATACAGGGGATTATGGTGAAAAACTGTTTTTT | TRBV6-5 | 15 | once | TRBD1 | TRBJ1-4
CASSPNGEADTQYF | TGTGCCAGCAGCCCAAACGGGGAAGCAGATACGCAGTATTTT | TRBV28 | 14 | NA | NA | TRBJ2-3
CASSGTDMDGTEAFF | TGTGCCAGCAGCGGAACCGACATGGATGGCACTGAAGCTTTCTTT | TRBV5-6 | 15 | NA | NA | TRBJ1-1
CSAARTSGNSYNEQFF | TGCAGTGCAGCCCGGACTAGCGGGAACTCCTACAATGAGCAGTTCTTC | TRBV20-1 | 16 | NA | TRBD2 | TRBJ2-1
CSALGDPGSYNEQFF | TGCAGTGCCTTGGGCGATCCGGGGTCCTACAATGAGCAGTTCTTC | TRBV20-1 | 15 | NA | NA | TRBJ2-1
CSAREVGGGIRTQYF | TGCAGTGCTAGAGAGGTCGGGGGCGGAATCCGGACCCAGTACTTC | TRBV20-1 | 15 | few | NA | TRBJ2-5
CSAWTSGSVYEQYF | TGCAGTGCCTGGACTAGCGGGAGTGTCTACGAGCAGTACTTC | TRBV20-1 | 14 | NA | TRBD2 | TRBJ2-7
CASSLGWGGAVEKLFF | TGCGCCAGCAGCTTGGGCTGGGGGGGCGCCGTTGAAAAACTGTTTTTT | TRBV5-1 | 16 | NA | NA | TRBJ1-4